Below, 3 T cell receptor beta chains from the same sample are listed, as sequenced in a study of blood T cells in healthy people across ages. It was with a sample-barcoded 5' primer and a J-beta primer mix that a second PCR of roughly 7 to 12 cycles was run. TCRdb re-called the 5' RACE reads through MiXCR, storing one row per CDR3 protein. The data show approximately 880,000 distinct CDR3 sequences, with around 48% seen just once and around an eighth held by the top ten. The sequenced material came from blood. These receptors all come from a man in his thirties or forties in good health.

In its sample, this clonotype was seen a few times. The chain combines TRBV6-2 or TRBV6-3 with TRBJ2-7; 9 positions match TRBD1. Per the germline V gene, CDR1 is MNHEY and CDR2 is SVGEGT. CDR3 length: 14 amino acids. J was trimmed by 6 bases and V by 5 bases; bases with no gene match: 8. This CDR3 is CASSLQGARGEQYF. CDR3 DNA sequence: TGTGCCAGCAGTCTACAGGGGGCGAGGGGCGAGCAGTACTTC.

V gene TRBV6-5 combines with J gene TRBJ2-1; D not resolved. The CDR3 has 12 residues. V was trimmed by 6 bases and J by 8 bases, leaving 11 bases between them. Germline CDR1 MNHEY, CDR2 SVGAGI. CDR3 in amino acids: CASSDAFHEQFF. The CDR3 coding sequence is TGTGCCAGCAGCGACGCATTCCATGAGCAGTTCTTC.

This clonotype was seen more than once but under ten times. V and J are TRBV5-1 and TRBJ2-5, with 8 bases identical to TRBD1. J gave up 3 bases and V 5 bases, and 9 bases lay outside the gene matches. The germline gives CDR1 SGHRS, CDR2 YFSETQ. The CDR3 covers 15 residues. The CDR3 bases are TGCGCCAGCAGTTCTACAGGGGGACCCGAAGAGACCCAGTACTTC. Translated: CASSSTGGPEETQYF.